These 6 T cell receptor beta chains originate from one sample sequenced in a study of T cell responses to AZD1222 COVID-19 vaccine. Repertoires were generated with immunoSEQ multiplex PCR, while TCRdb's copy carries only in-frame clones and drops some. Of 150,000 to 200,000 clones in the sample, 85% to 95% are singletons; the top ten hold approximately 1.9%. Sequenced here: peripheral blood, sampled 28 days after the second AZD1222 dose. Receptors were obtained from an adult who received the AZD1222 COVID-19 vaccine.

The chain is built from TRBV5-8 and TRBJ1-3, with 10 bases identical to TRBD1. The CDR3 loop spans 14 amino acids. Per the germline V gene, CDR1 is SGHTS and CDR2 is YDEGEE. Trimming cost V 3 bases and J 5 bases; bases outside gene matches: 2. CDR3 sequence (DNA): TGTGCCAGCAGCTCGGGACAGGGGAGAAACACCATATATTTT. Its protein is CASSSGQGRNTIYF.

The J gene is TRBJ2-3, the V gene TRBV12-3 or TRBV12-4; D call uncertain. V gave up 6 bases and J gave up 1 base, with 8 bases separating them. The length of the CDR3 is 13 residues. CDR3 nucleotide sequence: TGTGCCAGCAGCCGTCCAGGCACAGATACGCAGTATTTT. Its translation: CASSRPGTDTQYF.

The chain links TRBV18 to TRBJ2-1, with TRBD2 matching over 7 bases. The CDR3 contains 16 residues. Trimming took 1 base from V and 7 from J; bases not matched to a gene: 10. CDR1 is KGHSH and CDR2 is LQKENI in the germline V gene. The CDR3 reads CASSPLFRGSGNEQFF. CDR3 coding DNA: TGTGCCAGCTCACCACTCTTCCGCGGGAGTGGGAATGAGCAGTTCTTC.

This chain links TRBV28 with TRBJ1-2; D unclear. The V end was cut by 6 bases, the J end by 3 bases, with 14 bases between. The germline V gene has CDR1 MDHEN and CDR2 SYDVKM. This CDR3 comprises 14 residues. The CDR3 bases are TGTGCCAGCAGATCCTGGCGGCCTGACTATGGCTACACCTTC. It translates to CASRSWRPDYGYTF.

The gene calls are TRBV5-6 and TRBJ2-1; the D gene is possibly TRBD2 (6 bases). The V end lost 5 bases, the J end lost 9 bases, and 15 bases lay between the germline ends. There are 13 residues in the CDR3. Germline V gene lookup returns CDR1 SGHDT and CDR2 YYEEEE. CDR3 DNA sequence: TGTGCCAGCAGTTCGGGGGAGTTGCGTGAGCAGTTCTTC. Encoded protein: CASSSGELREQFF. Based on the CDR3 plus reference TRBV5-6 and TRBJ2-1, the full variable domain is DAGVTQSPTHLIKTRGQQVTLRCSPKSGHDTVSWYQQALGQGPQFIFQYYEEEERQRGNFPDRFSGHQFPNYSSELNVNALLLGDSALYLCASSSGELREQFFGPGTRLTVL.

A remark on this clone: An end of the junction does not agree with germline; a read error may underlie this. The chain is built from TRBV7-2 and TRBJ1-5; D is unresolved. Germline V CDR1 and CDR2: SGHTA, FQGNSA. The CDR3 runs to 13 residues. The CDR3 nucleotides are TGTGCCAGCAGTTTAGAAATCAATCAGCCCCAGCATTTT. As protein: CASSLEINQPQHF.